A selection of T cell receptor beta chains follows, all from one sample in a study of blood T cells in healthy people across ages. TCRdb re-called the 5' RACE reads with MiXCR, one entry per CDR3 protein. The top ten clones hold about an eighth of a sample with about 900,000 distinct CDR3 sequences, roughly 52% of them seen once. What was sequenced was blood. The receptors shown here come from a man aged 25-45 years in good health. Both conserved end residues are part of each CDR3. D genes are given only for firm matches. Clone size, where shown, is once, few, many, or a class for clones that have expanded.

J	D	V	size	CDR3	DNA
TRBJ1-3	NA	TRBV9	NA	CASSVGTVGNTIYF	TGTGCCAGCAGCGTAGGGACCGTCGGAAACACCATATATTTT
TRBJ2-7	NA	TRBV6-1	NA	CASRDSAYEQYF	TGTGCCAGCAGGGACAGTGCCTACGAGCAGTACTTC
TRBJ1-3	NA	TRBV11-2	NA	CASSLGREHSGNTIYF	TGTGCCAGCAGCTTAGGTCGGGAGCACTCTGGAAACACTATATATTTT
TRBJ2-2	TRBD2	TRBV29-1	NA	CSVEMVAGLTGELFF	TGCAGCGTAGAGATGGTAGCGGGGCTCACCGGGGAGCTGTTTTTT
TRBJ1-6	TRBD1	TRBV5-1	NA	CASSLTGTGDNSPLHF	TGCGCCAGCAGCTTGACCGGGACAGGGGATAATTCACCCCTCCACTTT
TRBJ2-7	NA	TRBV20-1	NA	CSAIPRVSGNVQYF	TGCAGTGCCATCCCTCGAGTTTCCGGAAACGTTCAGTACTTC
TRBJ2-7	TRBD1	TRBV20-1	NA	CSARVPGQGMEQYF	TGCAGTGCTAGAGTCCCGGGACAGGGAATGGAACAGTACTTC
TRBJ2-5	TRBD2	TRBV5-4	NA	CASSLADGGQETQYF	TGTGCCAGCAGCTTGGCAGACGGGGGGCAAGAGACCCAGTACTTC
TRBJ2-1	NA	TRBV4-2	NA	CASSQVGGVDEQFF	TGTGCCAGCAGCCAAGTAGGGGGGGTAGATGAGCAGTTCTTC
TRBJ2-1	TRBD1	TRBV10-3	few	CAQGQGNPNEQFF	TGTGCCCAAGGACAGGGGAATCCCAATGAGCAGTTCTTC
TRBJ2-3	TRBD2	TRBV5-1	NA	CASSAATSGGTDTQYF	TGCGCCAGCAGCGCGGCGACTAGCGGGGGCACAGATACGCAGTATTTT
TRBJ2-3	NA	TRBV2	NA	CAPSGESTDTQYF	TGTGCCCCCTCGGGGGAGAGCACAGATACGCAGTATTTT
TRBJ2-1	NA	TRBV14	NA	CASSQERYNEQFF	TGTGCCAGCAGCCAAGAGAGGTACAATGAGCAGTTCTTC
TRBJ1-4	NA	TRBV12-3/TRBV12-4	few	CASGNWGDGEKLFF	TGTGCCAGCGGCAACTGGGGGGACGGTGAAAAACTGTTTTTT
TRBJ2-1	NA	TRBV5-1	few	CASSTEQGRNEQFF	TGCGCCAGCAGCACCGAACAGGGGAGGAATGAGCAGTTCTTC
TRBJ2-2	TRBD2	TRBV4-3	NA	CASRKSGEGTGELFF	TGCGCCAGCAGGAAGAGCGGGGAGGGAACCGGGGAGCTGTTTTTT
TRBJ2-3	TRBD1	TRBV29-1	few	CSDLGQASTDTQYF	TGCAGCGACCTCGGACAGGCGAGCACAGATACGCAGTATTTT
TRBJ2-1	NA	TRBV4-1	NA	CANSQGRTTYNEQFF	TGCGCCAACAGCCAAGGCAGGACTACGTACAATGAGCAGTTCTTC
TRBJ2-3	NA	TRBV12-3/TRBV12-4	once	CAAGDRGVADMQYF	TGTGCCGCGGGAGACAGGGGTGTAGCAGATATGCAATATTTT
TRBJ2-3	NA	TRBV5-5	many	CASSFIAQGYVGTDTQYF	TGTGCCAGCAGCTTCATTGCTCAGGGGTATGTGGGCACAGATACGCAGTATTTT
TRBJ1-2	TRBD1	TRBV27	once	CASSPQADRAGYGYTF	TGTGCCAGCAGTCCCCAGGCGGACAGGGCGGGCTATGGCTACACCTTC
TRBJ2-5	NA	TRBV7-2	NA	CASSTTPGTVTETQYF	TGTGCCAGCAGTACGACCCCTGGGACGGTCACGGAGACCCAGTACTTC
TRBJ2-5	TRBD2	TRBV3-1	NA	CASSQVRGGTQETQYF	TGTGCCAGCAGCCAAGTTCGCGGGGGGACTCAAGAGACCCAGTACTTC
TRBJ2-3	TRBD1	TRBV6-5	NA	CASSYSPGTGGSSTDTQYF	TGTGCCAGCAGTTACTCCCCCGGGACAGGGGGTTCCAGCACAGATACGCAGTATTTT
TRBJ2-5	TRBD1	TRBV6-5	few	CASSYSWDRVKETQYF	TGTGCCAGCAGTTACTCCTGGGACAGGGTTAAGGAGACCCAGTACTTC
TRBJ2-7	NA	TRBV6-1	NA	CASSPARVEQYF	TGTGCCAGCAGTCCAGCGAGGGTCGAGCAGTACTTC
TRBJ2-5	TRBD2	TRBV20-1	NA	CSARDRRLAGGQETQYF	TGCAGTGCTAGGGACCGTCGACTAGCGGGGGGTCAAGAGACCCAGTACTTC
TRBJ2-1	NA	TRBV6-2/TRBV6-3	NA	CASSSARRGVYNEQFF	TGTGCCAGCAGTTCCGCGAGGAGGGGAGTCTACAATGAGCAGTTCTTC
TRBJ2-7	NA	TRBV4-3	NA	CASSHQGKSYEQYF	TGCGCCAGCAGCCATCAGGGCAAGTCCTACGAGCAGTACTTC
TRBJ2-6	NA	TRBV7-2	NA	CASSFTGRSGANVLTF	TGTGCCAGCAGCTTCACAGGGCGTTCTGGGGCCAACGTCCTGACTTTC
TRBJ2-3	TRBD2	TRBV27	NA	CASSLSPSGGAYTQYF	TGTGCCAGCAGTTTATCTCCTAGCGGGGGGGCCTATACGCAGTATTTT
TRBJ2-1	NA	TRBV3-1	many	CASRPDPGSEQFF	TGTGCCAGCAGACCGGACCCAGGCAGTGAGCAGTTCTTC
TRBJ2-7	TRBD2	TRBV9	NA	CASSEGPSGGIYEQYF	TGTGCCAGCAGCGAGGGCCCCAGCGGGGGTATTTACGAGCAGTACTTC
TRBJ1-2	NA	TRBV14	few	CASSQDTASYTF	TGTGCCAGCAGCCAAGACACAGCCTCCTACACCTTC
TRBJ2-5	TRBD1	TRBV5-1	once	CASSLGGTVHEQYF	TGCGCCAGCAGCTTGGGTGGGACAGTCCATGAGCAGTACTTC
TRBJ1-6	NA	TRBV4-3	NA	CASSQEAGSYNSPLHF	TGCGCCAGCAGCCAAGAGGCAGGGTCCTATAATTCACCCCTCCACTTT
TRBJ1-1	NA	TRBV10-3	NA	CAISESGQQNTEAFF	TGTGCCATCAGTGAGTCCGGACAGCAGAACACTGAAGCTTTCTTT
TRBJ1-6	TRBD1	TRBV25-1	once	CASSDGPGTANSPLHF	TGTGCCAGCAGTGATGGTCCGGGGACAGCGAATTCACCCCTCCACTTT
TRBJ1-1	TRBD1	TRBV20-1	NA	CSARNPGQGYMNTEAFF	TGCAGTGCTAGAAACCCGGGACAGGGATACATGAACACTGAAGCTTTCTTT
TRBJ2-7	TRBD1	TRBV5-1	few	CASSEMGQGKAGEQYF	TGCGCCAGCAGCGAGATGGGACAGGGAAAAGCGGGCGAGCAGTACTTC
TRBJ1-5	TRBD1	TRBV24-1	few	CATSDSKQGVGNQPQHF	TGTGCCACCAGTGATTCGAAACAGGGGGTTGGCAATCAGCCCCAGCATTTT
TRBJ2-7	TRBD2	TRBV9	NA	CASSASGGPSYEQYF	TGTGCCAGCAGCGCGAGCGGGGGGCCCTCCTACGAGCAGTACTTC